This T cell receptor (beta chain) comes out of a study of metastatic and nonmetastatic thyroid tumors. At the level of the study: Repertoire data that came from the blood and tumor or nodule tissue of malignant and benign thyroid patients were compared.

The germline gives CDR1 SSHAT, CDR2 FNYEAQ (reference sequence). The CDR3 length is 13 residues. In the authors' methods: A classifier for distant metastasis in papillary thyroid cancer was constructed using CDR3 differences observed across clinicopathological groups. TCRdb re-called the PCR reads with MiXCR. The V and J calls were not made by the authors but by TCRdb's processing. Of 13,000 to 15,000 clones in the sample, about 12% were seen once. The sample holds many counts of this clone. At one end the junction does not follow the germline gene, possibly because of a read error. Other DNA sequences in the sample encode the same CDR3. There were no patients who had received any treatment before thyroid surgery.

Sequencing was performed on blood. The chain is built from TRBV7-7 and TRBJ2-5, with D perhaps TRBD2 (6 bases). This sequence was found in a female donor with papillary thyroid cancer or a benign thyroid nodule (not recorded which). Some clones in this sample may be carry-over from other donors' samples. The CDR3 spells CASSLAAQETQYF. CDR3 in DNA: TGTGCTAGCAGCTTAGCGGCCCAAGAGACCCAGTACTTC.